The TCR beta chain described here comes from a study of T cells in tuberculosis. Method: immunoSEQ multiplex PCR; TCRdb's copy keeps in-frame clones and lacks some. This repertoire shows 25,000 to 35,000 clones, nearly 90% found once; its top ten account for 5% to 7%. The length of the CDR3 is 16 residues. Germline V lookup: CDR1 LNHDA, CDR2 SQIVND (reference sequence). After removal of 8 bases from V and 1 base from J, the junction contained 7 bases not matched to a gene. Each clinical donor contributed on average approximately 90,000 T cells from unsorted cryopreserved PBMC. Sequenced input: PBMCs. This clonotype was sampled from a donor between 10 and 35 years old with latent tuberculosis or without tuberculosis infection. The chain has TRBV19 and TRBJ2-6, with 8 bases lining up with TRBD1. This chain's CDR3 is CASQGAPRSGANVLTF. The CDR3 nucleotides are TGTGCCAGTCAGGGGGCGCCGAGATCTGGGGCCAACGTCCTGACTTTC.